This is a list of T cell receptor beta chains from one sample in a study of vaccination and CD4 T cells after COVID-19. Antigens for these TCRs are unknown. TCRdb re-called the PCR reads through MiXCR, storing one row per CDR3 protein. Of 20,000 to 25,000 distinct CDR3 sequences listed, approximately 56% are singletons. Material: CD4+ T cells from blood, cultured in vitro, obtained after SARS-CoV-2 vaccination. Source of these receptors: a human donor who received a COVID-19 vaccine. The CDR3 runs from the conserved cysteine through the conserved F or W. D genes are given only for firm matches. Clone size is not always given. Where it is, it says once, few, many or a class for expanded clones.

J gene,clone size,V gene,D gene,CDR3 protein,CDR3 DNA
TRBJ2-7,.,TRBV6-1,.,CASGPGSSYEQYF,TGTGCCAGCGGCCCAGGGTCCTCCTACGAGCAGTACTTC
TRBJ2-7,.,TRBV4-1,.,CASSQDYVRGYEQYF,TGCGCCAGCAGCCAAGATTATGTGAGAGGTTACGAGCAGTACTTC
TRBJ2-2,.,TRBV10-3,.,CAISESKGGSTGELFF,TGTGCCATCAGTGAGTCGAAGGGAGGAAGCACCGGGGAGCTGTTTTTT
TRBJ1-1,.,TRBV19,.,CASSIGQGTLGTEAFF,TGTGCCAGTAGTATCGGCCAGGGAACATTAGGCACTGAAGCTTTCTTT
TRBJ1-5,few,TRBV27,.,CASSLPGQPQHF,TGTGCCAGCAGCCTCCCAGGGCAGCCCCAGCATTTT
TRBJ2-2,.,TRBV6-2/TRBV6-3,.,CASSPLKSSGELFF,TGTGCCAGCAGTCCTCTTAAATCATCCGGGGAGCTGTTTTTT
TRBJ1-1,.,TRBV2,.,CASRVGTEAFF,TGTGCCAGCAGGGTGGGAACTGAAGCTTTCTTT
TRBJ1-2,few,TRBV7-2,.,CASSLAVGQNIGYTF,TGTGCCAGCAGCTTAGCGGTAGGACAGAATATTGGCTACACCTTC
TRBJ1-2,.,TRBV11-3,.,CASSPGLNYGYTF,TGTGCCAGCAGCCCCGGACTCAACTATGGCTACACCTTC
TRBJ2-5,.,TRBV5-1,.,CASSLKHSTLGETQYF,TGCGCCAGCAGCTTAAAACACAGCACTCTAGGGGAGACCCAGTACTTC
TRBJ2-5,.,TRBV2,TRBD1,CASSGTGKETQYF,TGTGCCAGCAGTGGGACAGGGAAGGAGACCCAGTACTTC
TRBJ2-3,.,TRBV6-1,.,CASSLRTDTQYF,TGTGCCAGCAGCTTACGCACAGATACGCAGTATTTT
TRBJ2-2,.,TRBV6-5,.,CASSYRGTGELFF,TGTGCCAGCAGTTACCGGGGCACCGGGGAGCTGTTTTTT
TRBJ2-2,.,TRBV2,.,CASTKDPSGELFF,TGTGCCAGCACCAAGGACCCCTCCGGGGAGCTGTTTTTT
TRBJ1-5,few,TRBV6-1,TRBD1,CASSRTGNSNQPQHF,TGTGCCAGCAGTCGGACAGGGAATAGCAATCAGCCCCAGCATTTT
TRBJ1-2,.,TRBV27,.,CASSRSGDNYGYTF,TGTGCCAGCAGTAGGTCAGGAGACAACTATGGCTACACCTTC
TRBJ2-1,few,TRBV7-8,TRBD2,CASSQTGLASYNEQFF,TGTGCCAGCAGCCAGACAGGACTAGCGTCCTACAATGAGCAGTTCTTC
TRBJ1-1,.,TRBV9,.,CASSVDGGRGTEAFF,TGTGCCAGCAGCGTAGATGGGGGTAGGGGCACTGAAGCTTTCTTT
TRBJ2-5,.,TRBV11-3,.,CASSQRTIQETQYF,TGTGCCAGCAGCCAACGGACAATCCAAGAGACCCAGTACTTC
TRBJ2-7,.,TRBV12-3/TRBV12-4,.,CASTKGPGSNEQYF,TGTGCCAGCACTAAGGGACCGGGGAGCAACGAGCAGTACTTC
TRBJ1-6,.,TRBV12-3/TRBV12-4,TRBD1,CASSRTGAKSSYNSPLHF,TGTGCCAGCAGTCGGACAGGGGCGAAAAGCTCCTATAATTCACCCCTCCACTTT
TRBJ1-6,.,TRBV20-1,TRBD1,CSASRRDSYNSPLHF,TGCAGTGCTAGTCGGCGGGACAGCTATAATTCACCCCTCCACTTT
TRBJ1-5,once,TRBV24-1,.,CATSDSGRLYSNQPQHF,TGTGCCACCAGTGACTCCGGGAGGCTATATAGCAATCAGCCCCAGCATTTT
TRBJ1-2,.,TRBV12-3/TRBV12-4,.,CASSRGENGYTF,TGTGCCAGCAGTAGAGGGGAAAATGGCTACACCTTC
TRBJ1-1,.,TRBV2,.,CASTRAGRPNTEAFF,TGTGCCAGCACTCGGGCGGGACGGCCGAACACTGAAGCTTTCTTT
TRBJ2-5,few,TRBV7-6,.,CASSLAGAAETQYF,TGTGCCAGCAGCTTAGCGGGGGCCGCAGAGACCCAGTACTTC
TRBJ2-2,.,TRBV19,.,CASSTRNGELFF,TGTGCCAGTAGTACCCGGAACGGGGAGCTGTTTTTT
TRBJ2-5,.,TRBV4-1,.,CASSQEPGRETQYF,TGCGCCAGCAGCCAAGAACCGGGAAGAGAGACCCAGTACTTC
TRBJ1-3,.,TRBV30,.,CAWSGSGNTIYF,TGTGCCTGGAGTGGGTCTGGAAACACCATATATTTT